This TCR beta chain comes out of a study of blood T cell repertoires in COVID-19. Looking at the study overall: Spain, Italy and the United States supplied samples that represented acute and convalescent COVID-19.

Cohort assignment relied on participant-reported clinical history. V gave up 1 base and J gave up 2 bases, with 8 bases separating them. Germline values: CDR1 SGHNT, CDR2 YENEEA. This CDR3 contains 14 residues. Original data processing: Nucleated cell counts were estimated from reference gene primer amplification. Produced via immunoSEQ multiplex PCR; TCRdb's table is partial and in-frame only. V, J and clone size were drawn from that table, and D and trimming were deduced from the DNA. The data hold some 240,000 clones, with 88% observed a single time. This sequence originates from a woman aged 40 to 55 who had been exposed to COVID-19. What was sequenced was PBMCs or T cells enriched from blood (not recorded which). This rearrangement joins TRBV11-3 to TRBJ1-1; perhaps TRBD1 as D (6 bases). CDR3 region: CASSLARGNTEAFF. The CDR3 DNA sequence: TGTGCCAGCAGCTTAGCCAGGGGAAACACTGAAGCTTTCTTT.